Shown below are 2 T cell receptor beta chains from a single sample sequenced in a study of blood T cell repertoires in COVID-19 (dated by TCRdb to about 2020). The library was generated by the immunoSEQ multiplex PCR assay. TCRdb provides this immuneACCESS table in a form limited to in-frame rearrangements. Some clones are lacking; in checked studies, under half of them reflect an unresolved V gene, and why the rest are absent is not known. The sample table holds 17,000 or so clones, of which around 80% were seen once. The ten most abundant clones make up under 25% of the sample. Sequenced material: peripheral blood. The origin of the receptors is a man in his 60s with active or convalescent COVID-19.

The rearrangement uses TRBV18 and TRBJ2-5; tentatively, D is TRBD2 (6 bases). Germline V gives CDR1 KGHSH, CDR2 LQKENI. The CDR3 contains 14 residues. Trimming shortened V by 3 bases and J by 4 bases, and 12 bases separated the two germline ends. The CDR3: CASSPTGEVETQYF. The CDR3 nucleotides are TGTGCCAGCTCACCTACGGGGGAGGTAGAGACCCAGTACTTC. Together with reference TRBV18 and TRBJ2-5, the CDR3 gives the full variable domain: NAGVMQNPRHLVRRRGQEARLRCSPMKGHSHVYWYRQLPEEGLKFMVYLQKENIIDESGMPKERFSAEFPKEGPSILRIQQVVRGDSAAYFCASSPTGEVETQYFGPGTRLLVL.

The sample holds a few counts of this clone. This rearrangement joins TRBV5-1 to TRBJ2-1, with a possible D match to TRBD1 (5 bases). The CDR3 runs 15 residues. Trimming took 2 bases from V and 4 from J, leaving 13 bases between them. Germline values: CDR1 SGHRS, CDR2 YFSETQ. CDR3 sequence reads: CASSLVPGSYNEQFF. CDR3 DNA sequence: TGCGCCAGCAGCTTAGTTCCAGGGTCTTACAATGAGCAGTTCTTC.